These 23 T cell receptor beta chains share one sample of origin, sequenced in a study of cytomegalovirus exposure and HLA in healthy donors. PCR primers comprised 60 Vbeta and 13 Jbeta primers. Sequencing used immunoSEQ multiplex PCR; TCRdb keeps in-frame clones, though not all of them. The sample carries about 180,000 clones, around 79% recorded once. The sample consisted of PBMCs. These receptors were obtained from a woman between 50 and 59 years old in good health and CMV-seronegative.

Details on this clone: Germline is not matched at one junction end, which may reflect a read error. The chain employs TRBV7-9 and TRBJ2-4; D unclear. In germline, CDR1 is SEHNR, CDR2 FQNEAQ (reference sequence). The CDR3 loop spans 14 amino acids. The CDR3 sequence is CSSSSRDLEDIQYF. The CDR3 DNA follows: TGTTCCAGCAGTTCTCGTGACCTAGAGGACATTCAGTACTTC.

The V call is TRBV9, the J call TRBJ1-1; no reliable D call. There are 13 residues in the CDR3. Germline V gene sequence: CDR1 SGDLS, CDR2 YYNGEE. Trimming left V 4 bases short and J 4 bases short, with 11 bases between. The CDR3 DNA sequence: TGTGCCAGCAGCTACTCGGGTGGCACTGAAGCTTTCTTT. Residues: CASSYSGGTEAFF. Drawing the rest from reference TRBV9 and TRBJ1-1, the complete variable domain is DSGVTQTPKHLITATGQRVTLRCSPRSGDLSVYWYQQSLDQGLQFLIQYYNGEERAKGNILERFSAQQFPDLHSELNLSSLELGDSALYFCASSYSGGTEAFFGQGTRLTVV.

This clone has just one count. The rearrangement uses TRBV19 and TRBJ2-1; 12 bases align to TRBD2. Germline trimming cut 3 bases from V and 9 bases from J; bases unmatched to any gene: 6. The CDR3 is made up of 15 amino acids. Germline V lookup: CDR1 LNHDA, CDR2 SQIVND (reference sequence). This CDR3 is CASSMSSGRATEQFF. The CDR3 coding sequence is TGTGCCAGTAGTATGTCTAGCGGGAGGGCCACTGAGCAGTTCTTC. The whole variable domain, filled in from reference TRBV19 and TRBJ2-1, reads DGGITQSPKYLFRKEGQNVTLSCEQNLNHDAMYWYRQDPGQGLRLIYYSQIVNDFQKGDIAEGYSVSREKKESFPLTVTSAQKNPTAFYLCASSMSSGRATEQFFGPGTRLTVL.

The V call is TRBV6-1, the J call TRBJ2-3; TRBD2 matches 15 bases. Germline CDR1 is MNHNS and CDR2 is SASEGT. The CDR3 has 17 residues. Unmatched junction bases numbered 8, after V lost 4 bases and J lost 6 bases. CDR3 DNA: TGTGCCAGCAGTGCCCGGACTAGCGGGAGGGTTGTGGATACGCAGTATTTT. Translation gives CASSARTSGRVVDTQYF.

In this sample, this clone turned up once. DNA for the CDR3: TGTGCCAGCAGACCCCTAGCGGGGGGGCCAGGCGCCTACGAGCAGTACTTC. Protein sequence: CASRPLAGGPGAYEQYF. The rearrangement links TRBV28 to TRBJ2-7; 12 nucleotides line up with TRBD2. CDR3 length: 17 residues. The V segment lost 6 bases and the J segment 2 bases; nucleotides outside the gene matches: 11. Looked up from germline, CDR1 is MDHEN and CDR2 is SYDVKM.

The chain uses TRBV25-1 and TRBJ1-4; D gene unclear. CDR1 and CDR2 (germline): MGHDK, SYGVNS. This CDR3 is built from 12 residues. Trimming cost V 5 bases and J 7 bases, with 8 bases left between them. The CDR3 DNA reads TGTGCCAGCAGTAGAGGGCCTGAAAAACTGTTTTTT. It encodes CASSRGPEKLFF.

J is TRBJ2-5 and V is TRBV28; 7 positions match TRBD2. TRBJ2-7 explains the end of the DNA better; the J call may be wrong. There are 14 residues in the CDR3. Germline V gene data show CDR1 as MDHEN and CDR2 as SYDVKM. This chain's CDR3 is CASSLSGILYEQYF. Here the CDR3 DNA reads TGTGCCAGCAGCCTAAGCGGGATCCTTTACGAGCAGTACTTC.

The DNA for the CDR3 is TGCGCCAGCAGCTTCTCAGTCAGGGCAGGAAGGACCTACGAGCAGTACTTC. Protein: CASSFSVRAGRTYEQYF. V gene TRBV5-1 combines with J gene TRBJ2-7; D might be TRBD1 (5 bases). From germline, CDR1 is SGHRS and CDR2 YFSETQ. The CDR3 spans 17 residues. Deletions cut 2 bases from V and 2 bases from J, with 20 bases between.

CDR3 nucleotides: TGCGCCAGCTCCTCACCAGGGGACTATGGCTACACCTTC. This sequence encodes CASSSPGDYGYTF. This chain joins TRBV5-1 and TRBJ1-2; the D gene is possibly TRBD1 (6 bases). With 7 bases removed from V and 3 bases from J, the gap between germline ends came to 13 bases. The CDR3 is made up of 13 amino acids. Germline CDR1 SGHRS, CDR2 YFSETQ.

The chain recombines TRBV7-2 with TRBJ2-2; no definite D call. The CDR3 is made up of 14 amino acids. Germline V gives CDR1 SGHTA, CDR2 FQGNSA. V lost 7 bases to trimming and J lost 6 bases, with 15 bases between them. The CDR3 sequence: CASKTAQTAGELFF. CDR3 DNA sequence: TGTGCCAGCAAGACGGCTCAGACTGCCGGGGAGCTGTTTTTT.

The genes are TRBV4-3 and TRBJ2-3; perhaps TRBD1 as D (5 bases). The V gene's germline CDR1 is LGHNA and CDR2 YSLEER. The V end was cut by 1 base, the J end by 2 bases, with 10 bases between. The CDR3 runs to 15 residues. CDR3: CASSQGQTSTDTQYF. The CDR3 nucleotides are TGCGCCAGCAGCCAAGGACAGACTTCCACAGATACGCAGTATTTT.

The rearrangement uses TRBV30 and TRBJ1-5, with 8 bases matching TRBD1. Germline V gene data show CDR1 as GTSNPN and CDR2 as SVGIG (reference sequence). The CDR3 runs to 13 residues. The V gene end was trimmed by 3 bases and the J gene end by 4 bases; junction bases not matched to a gene: 2. The CDR3 region is CAWSHRGNQPQHF. As DNA, the CDR3 is TGTGCCTGGAGCCACAGGGGGAATCAGCCCCAGCATTTT.

This clone was recorded only once. CDR3 DNA: TGTGCCAGCACCCAAACCGACGCGGGGGGCTATGGCTACACCTTC. Encoded protein: CASTQTDAGGYGYTF. The chain has TRBV6-5 and TRBJ1-2; a possible D gene is TRBD1 (5 bases). The CDR3 totals 15 residues. Germline V CDR1 and CDR2: MNHEY, SVGAGI. Trimming took off 7 bases at V and 4 bases at J, with 19 bases between the two ends.

This clone was seen only once. The chain is built from TRBV27 and TRBJ1-1, with D unclear. V lost 5 bases and J 8 bases, leaving 18 bases between the germline ends. The CDR3 runs 14 residues. CDR1 is MNHEY, CDR2 SMNVEV, per germline (reference sequence). The CDR3 spells CASSTRLASGEAFF. CDR3 DNA: TGTGCCAGCAGTACCCGCTTGGCGAGCGGAGAAGCTTTCTTT.

This clone appeared a few times. This chain connects TRBV29-1 to TRBJ2-7; 10 bases map to TRBD2. Germline CDR1 SQVTM, CDR2 ANQGSEA. CDR3 length: 12 residues. Unmatched junction bases numbered 4, after V lost 4 bases and J lost 7 bases. The CDR3 bases are TGCAGCGTTGTTCTAGCGGGGGATGAGCAGTACTTC. This gives the protein CSVVLAGDEQYF.

The V call is TRBV7-9, the J call TRBJ1-1, with TRBD1 matching over 7 bases. CDR3 size: 14 residues. J lost 8 bases, V lost 2 bases, and 8 bases had no gene match. CDR1 and CDR2 (germline): SEHNR, FQNEAQ (reference sequence). The CDR3 is CASSLIAGTAEAFF. The CDR3 DNA sequence: TGTGCCAGCAGCTTAATAGCCGGGACAGCGGAAGCTTTCTTT.

The chain joins TRBV4-1 to TRBJ2-5; 9 bases agree with TRBD2. The CDR3 consists of 17 residues. After removal of 1 base from V and 3 bases from J, the junction contained 9 bases not matched to a gene. Germline CDR1 MGHRA, CDR2 YSYEKL. In nucleotides, the CDR3 is TGCGCCAGCAGCCAAGCCAGGCGGGGGGGTGCAAAAGAGACCCAGTACTTC. It encodes CASSQARRGGAKETQYF.

V is TRBV21-1 and J is TRBJ2-7; the table's D call of TRBD2 was not tested on the DNA. TRBV21-1 is shown as a pseudogene. The CDR3 has 17 amino acids. CDR3 loop: CASSKPSAGSEAYEQYF. The CDR3 nucleotides read TGTGCCAGCAGCAAACCTTCGGCGGGGAGCGAGGCCTACGAGCAGTACTTC.

The J gene is TRBJ2-5, the V gene TRBV6-6; 8 positions agree with TRBD1. The J call is in doubt because the DNA end fits TRBJ2-7 better. CDR1 and CDR2 from the germline V gene are MNHNY and SVGAGI (reference sequence). The CDR3 has 15 residues. The CDR3 sequence is CASRPWTGSSYEQYF. The CDR3 region has the DNA TGTGCCAGCAGACCATGGACAGGGAGCTCCTACGAGCAGTACTTC.

The CDR3 region has the DNA TGTGCCAGCAGCTTTAGTACTAGCGGAAGCACAGATACGCAGTATTTT. This gives the protein CASSFSTSGSTDTQYF. This chain links TRBV7-9 with TRBJ2-3; 8 bases match TRBD2. V trimming: 3 bases; J trimming: 0 bases; junction bases outside the gene matches: 5. Germline assignment: CDR1 SEHNR and CDR2 FQNEAQ (reference sequence). The CDR3 totals 16 residues.

The chain uses TRBV9 and TRBJ2-1, with D possibly matching TRBD2 (6 bases). Germline CDR1 is SGDLS and CDR2 is YYNGEE. The V end lost 3 bases, the J end lost 4 bases, and 14 bases lay between the germline ends. The CDR3 is made up of 15 amino acids. Written as DNA, the CDR3 is TGTGCCAGCAGCGCCGACTCTGGGAGGTACAATGAGCAGTTCTTC. Translating it yields CASSADSGRYNEQFF.

This rearrangement joins TRBV5-1 to TRBJ1-5; TRBD1 might be the D (6 bases). Trimming removed 4 bases at V and 9 bases at J, with 20 bases between. CDR1 is SGHRS, CDR2 YFSETQ, per germline. The CDR3 covers 15 residues. The CDR3, as DNA: TGCGCCAGCAGCGAGGGGGGGGCCCCCTCTTCGCCCCAGCATTTT. Residues: CASSEGGAPSSPQHF.

The chain employs TRBV2 and TRBJ2-5, with 8 bases lining up with TRBD2. The V and J ends lost 4 bases and 1 base, in that order; junction bases with no gene match: 8. Germline lookup yields CDR1 SNHLY and CDR2 FYNNEI. The CDR3 is 16 amino acids. CDR3 nucleotide sequence: TGTGCCAGCAGTGGGTTAACTAGCGGTATCCAAGAGACCCAGTACTTC. Amino acid sequence: CASSGLTSGIQETQYF. The full variable domain, rest sourced from reference TRBV2 and TRBJ2-5, is EPEVTQTPSHQVTQMGQEVILRCVPISNHLYFYWYRQILGQKVEFLVSFYNNEISEKSEIFDDQFSVERPDGSNFTLKIRSTKLEDSAMYFCASSGLTSGIQETQYFGPGTRLLVL.